This is a list of T cell receptor beta chains from one sample in a study of CXCR3-negative and CXCR3-positive naive CD8 T cells. Reanalyzing the 5' RACE reads, TCRdb keeps one entry per CDR3 protein, without DNA. The sample's table shows some 140,000 distinct CDR3 sequences. The sample comprised naive CXCR3+ CD8+ T cells from blood. Receptor source: a human donor in good health. Some clones in this sample may be carry-over from other donors' samples. Both conserved end residues are part of each CDR3. Fields, in order: CDR3 protein, V gene, J gene.

CAQTGTDGNTIYF	TRBV30	TRBJ1-3
CSVTEGDQPQHF	TRBV29-1	TRBJ1-5
CASSFGGTSQPQHF	TRBV28	TRBJ1-5
CASSLSGDQPQHF	TRBV27	TRBJ1-5
CASSPQLVLLPYEQYF	TRBV9	TRBJ2-7
CASSLVSYGYTF	TRBV6-5	TRBJ1-2
CASSARDHTYEQYF	TRBV13	TRBJ2-7
CASRQTGSYTEAFF	TRBV28	TRBJ1-1
CASSLDSGGVEDTQYF	TRBV5-1	TRBJ2-3
CASSVTGATNEKLFF	TRBV9	TRBJ1-4
CASTPGGTHGELFF	TRBV12-3/TRBV12-4	TRBJ2-2
CASSQGETTTEAFF	TRBV4-2	TRBJ1-1
CASSRGLAGAVTDTQYF	TRBV7-2	TRBJ2-3
CASSYSKLGFRDEQFF	TRBV6-5	TRBJ2-1
CASSHVSGQGAIGELFF	TRBV3-1	TRBJ2-2
CASSQLLRDQREQYF	TRBV3-1	TRBJ2-7
CASTLWKQANTEAFF	TRBV28	TRBJ1-1
CASSLDGSNYGYTF	TRBV7-2	TRBJ1-2
CAIRDPSRGPAYNEQFF	TRBV10-3	TRBJ2-1
CASSFSRQYNQPQHF	TRBV27	TRBJ1-5
CASSTGGSGTYEQYF	TRBV12-3/TRBV12-4	TRBJ2-7
CASGVPSSYEQYF	TRBV27	TRBJ2-7
CASSYLSTGNEQFF	TRBV4-1	TRBJ2-1
CASSGPRFGEGNYGYTF	TRBV7-2	TRBJ1-2
CASSYDRTGSSNQPQHF	TRBV6-2/TRBV6-3	TRBJ1-5
CATSYAVTGELFF	TRBV15	TRBJ2-2
CAISWTSASVGGYNEQFF	TRBV10-3	TRBJ2-1
CASSPTGSDEQYF	TRBV7-9	TRBJ2-7
CASSIGTGEETQYF	TRBV25-1	TRBJ2-5
CSARPPAEYNEQFF	TRBV20-1	TRBJ2-1
CASSEARRADNGYTF	TRBV2	TRBJ1-2
CAISELLRNEQFF	TRBV10-3	TRBJ2-1
CASSRPDIGPNSPLHF	TRBV21-1	TRBJ1-6
CASSYTWGYEQYF	TRBV6-2/TRBV6-3	TRBJ2-7
CASSWGLANSYEQYF	TRBV7-8	TRBJ2-7
CASSSRQGGLAASDEQFF	TRBV13	TRBJ2-1
CASSKGNQRYEQYF	TRBV13	TRBJ2-7
CASSIPGQGRYEQYF	TRBV7-8	TRBJ2-7
CASSYSGQPYEAFF	TRBV6-5	TRBJ1-1
CSARERGHSYEQYF	TRBV20-1	TRBJ2-7
CASRLTGLYEQYF	TRBV28	TRBJ2-7
CASSSPGQGRYEQYF	TRBV7-9	TRBJ2-7
CSVDGTSGGVSTDTQYF	TRBV29-1	TRBJ2-3